Each of the 13 T cell receptor beta chains below was sequenced from the same sample in a study of blood T cell repertoires in COVID-19. The assay was immunoSEQ multiplex PCR, and TCRdb's table has in-frame clones only and misses some. The sample has about 200,000 clones; around 82% are singletons. The sample taken for sequencing was PBMCs or T cells enriched from blood (not recorded which). These receptors were collected from a woman in her thirties or forties with acute COVID-19.

The chain employs TRBV27 and TRBJ1-1; unclear D gene. Trimming took 3 bases from V and 10 from J, leaving 18 bases between them. CDR3 length equals 14 residues. CDR1 is MNHEY and CDR2 is SMNVEV in the germline V gene (reference sequence). CDR3 bases: TGTGCCAGCAGTTTGCTGGCCGGAGGCTCTGCAGCTTTCTTT. It translates to CASSLLAGGSAAFF.

V is TRBV7-3 and J is TRBJ1-2; 10 nucleotides line up with TRBD1. This CDR3 comprises 13 residues. CDR1 and CDR2 (germline): SGHTA, FQGTGA. V was pared by 2 bases and J by 8 bases, with 2 bases of the junction left unmatched. CDR3 sequence reads: CASSLGQGGGYTF. For the CDR3, the DNA is TGTGCCAGCAGCTTAGGACAGGGGGGCGGCTACACCTTC.

CDR3 in DNA: TGCGCCAGCAGCTTGAGCGGGTACCAAGAGACCCAGTACTTC. Translation gives CASSLSGYQETQYF. The chain joins TRBV5-1 to TRBJ2-5, with D possibly being TRBD2 (6 bases). This CDR3 has 14 residues. Looked up from germline, CDR1 is SGHRS and CDR2 is YFSETQ. Trimming took 1 base from V and 0 from J, leaving 7 bases between them.

The chain carries TRBV4-1 and TRBJ1-2; 10 bases fit TRBD1. This CDR3 has 19 amino acids. Germline trimming cut 8 bases from V and 3 bases from J; bases unmatched to any gene: 21. The germline gives CDR1 MGHRA, CDR2 YSYEKL. CDR3 in DNA: TGCGCCAGCCGGGCGAGTGATCAAAGACAGGGGGCGTCTGACTATGGCTACACCTTC. Encoded protein: CASRASDQRQGASDYGYTF.

The chain combines TRBV10-3 with TRBJ2-7; a weak D match, TRBD2 (5 bases). Germline CDR1 is ENHRY and CDR2 is SYGVKD. This CDR3 has 14 amino acids. Deletions cut 4 bases from V and 3 bases from J, with 13 bases between. CDR3 bases: TGTGCCATCAGTGGCACTAGTAAAGTCTACGAGCAGTACTTC. This gives the protein CAISGTSKVYEQYF.

This CDR3 is CASSQVWSSGNTIYF. The CDR3 DNA reads as TGCGCCAGCAGCCAAGTTTGGAGCTCTGGAAACACCATATATTTT. V gene TRBV4-1 combines with J gene TRBJ1-3; unclear D gene. In germline, CDR1 is MGHRA, CDR2 YSYEKL. Trimming cost V 1 base and J 0 bases, with 7 bases left between them. This CDR3 has 15 amino acids.

The gene calls are TRBV6-1 and TRBJ2-2, with a weak D call TRBD1 (6 bases). Germline values: CDR1 MNHNS, CDR2 SASEGT. This CDR3 spans 17 amino acids. Trimming took off 1 base at V and 1 base at J, with 13 bases between the two ends. In nucleotides, the CDR3 is TGTGCCAGCAGTGAAGAGAACAGGGCCCTGAACACCGGGGAGCTGTTTTTT. This translates into CASSEENRALNTGELFF.

This clone has ten or more counts. The rearrangement uses TRBV28 and TRBJ2-2, with unresolved D. Germline CDR1 reads MDHEN; CDR2 reads SYDVKM. V gave up 3 bases and J gave up 5 bases, with 16 bases separating them. This CDR3 region has 16 residues. CDR3 DNA sequence: TGTGCCAGCAGTTTTCAGAGCCCTAGGCAAACCGGGGAGCTGTTTTTT. Its protein is CASSFQSPRQTGELFF.

The gene calls are TRBV11-1 and TRBJ1-1; no firm D call. The length of the CDR3 is 16 residues. Deletions cut 1 base from V and 7 bases from J, with 19 bases between. CDR1 is SGHAT and CDR2 is FQDESV in the germline V gene (reference sequence). In DNA, the CDR3 is TGTGCCAGCAGCTTAGGGGCCAACTCCCAGGTGGGTGAAGCTTTCTTT. Translated: CASSLGANSQVGEAFF.

Only a few counts were recorded for this clone. The gene calls are TRBV18 and TRBJ1-2; D is perhaps TRBD1 (5 bases). The V and J ends lost 3 bases and 4 bases respectively, with 12 bases between them. Germline assignment: CDR1 KGHSH and CDR2 LQKENI. This CDR3 spans 14 amino acids. CDR3 sequence reads: CASSPPGISYGYTF. The CDR3 DNA reads as TGTGCCAGCTCACCGCCAGGGATCTCCTATGGCTACACCTTC. Full variable domain (remainder filled in from reference TRBV18 and TRBJ1-2): NAGVMQNPRHLVRRRGQEARLRCSPMKGHSHVYWYRQLPEEGLKFMVYLQKENIIDESGMPKERFSAEFPKEGPSILRIQQVVRGDSAAYFCASSPPGISYGYTFGSGTRLTVV.

This chain joins TRBV5-1 and TRBJ2-6; TRBD2 is a possible D gene (5 bases). The germline V gene encodes CDR1 SGHRS and CDR2 YFSETQ. Trimming cost V 0 bases and J 2 bases, with 9 bases left between them. The CDR3 has 16 amino acids. The CDR3 loop reads CASSLDPGAGANVLTF. The CDR3 bases are TGCGCCAGCAGCTTGGATCCCGGGGCTGGGGCCAACGTCCTGACTTTC.

This chain links TRBV6-6 with TRBJ2-2, with 8 bases aligning to TRBD2. The CDR3 has 15 amino acids. CDR1 and CDR2 (germline): MNHNY, SVGAGI (reference sequence). The CDR3 region is CAINPSGRSSGELFF. CDR3 in DNA: TGTGCGATCAACCCCAGCGGGAGAAGTAGCGGGGAGCTGTTTTTT.

The V and J genes are TRBV3-1 (or the pseudogene TRBV3-2) and TRBJ2-1; 12 nucleotides align to TRBD2. The CDR3 length is 16 residues. Germline CDR1 and CDR2: LGHDT and YNNKEL (reference sequence). V was pared by 1 base and J by 10 bases, with 8 bases of the junction left unmatched. This CDR3 reads CASSQGLAGGLAEQFF. CDR3 in DNA: TGTGCCAGCAGCCAAGGGCTAGCGGGGGGGCTCGCGGAGCAGTTCTTC.